The text below deals with one T cell receptor (beta chain). Its antigen is currently unknown. V lost 1 base and J lost 3, with 7 bases in between. The CDR3 is made up of 15 amino acids. Germline V CDR1 and CDR2: SNHLY, FYNNEI. Reverse transcription used about 0.5 to 1 ug RNA and random hexamers. Amplification of TCR beta CDR3 was carried out by immunoSEQ multiplex PCR, which covered 54 Vbeta and 13 Jbeta segments. TCRdb reanalysed the immunoSEQ multiplex PCR reads using MiXCR and keeps one entry per CDR3 protein. The sample has about 200,000 distinct CDR3 sequences; approximately 95% are singletons. This entry comes from a study of CD8 T cells in Susac syndrome. Study findings and constraints: The study admitted that it had a relatively small number of individuals in its TCR sequencing and HLA analysis.

V gene TRBV2 combines with J gene TRBJ1-6; D is undetermined. This clonotype was sampled from a human donor with multiple sclerosis. The sample consisted of CD4+ T cells from PBMCs. The CDR3 region has the DNA TGTGCCAGCAGTGAAGGTGGCGGCTATAATTCACCCCTCCACTTT. This sequence encodes CASSEGGGYNSPLHF.